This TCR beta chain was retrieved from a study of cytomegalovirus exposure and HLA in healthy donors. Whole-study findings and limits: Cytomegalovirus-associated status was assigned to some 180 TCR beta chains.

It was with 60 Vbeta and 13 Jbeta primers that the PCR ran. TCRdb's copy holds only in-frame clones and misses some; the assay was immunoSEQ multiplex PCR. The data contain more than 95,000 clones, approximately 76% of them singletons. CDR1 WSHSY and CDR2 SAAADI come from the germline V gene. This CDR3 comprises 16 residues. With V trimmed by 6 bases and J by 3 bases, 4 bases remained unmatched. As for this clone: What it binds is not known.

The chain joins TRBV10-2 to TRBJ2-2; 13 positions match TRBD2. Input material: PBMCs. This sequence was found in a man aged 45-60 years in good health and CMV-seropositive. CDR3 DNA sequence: TGCGCCAGCAGCGGACTAGCGGGGGAATACACCGGGGAGCTGTTTTTT. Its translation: CASSGLAGEYTGELFF.